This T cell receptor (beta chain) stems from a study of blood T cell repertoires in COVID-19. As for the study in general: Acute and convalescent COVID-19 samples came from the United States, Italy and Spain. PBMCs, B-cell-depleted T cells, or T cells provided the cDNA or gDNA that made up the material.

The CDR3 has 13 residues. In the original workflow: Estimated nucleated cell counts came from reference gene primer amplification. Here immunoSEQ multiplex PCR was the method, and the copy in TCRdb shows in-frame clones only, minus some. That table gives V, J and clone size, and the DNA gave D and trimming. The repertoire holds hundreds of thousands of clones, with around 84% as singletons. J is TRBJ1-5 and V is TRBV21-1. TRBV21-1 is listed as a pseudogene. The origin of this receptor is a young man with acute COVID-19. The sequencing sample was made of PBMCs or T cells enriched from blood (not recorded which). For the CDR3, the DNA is TGTGCCAGCAGCAGGACTGAGAATCAGCCCCAGCATTTT. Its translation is CASSRTENQPQHF.